This is a list of T cell receptor beta chains from one sample in a study of breast tumors, draining lymph nodes, adjacent tissues. TCRdb processed the multiplex PCR reads anew with MiXCR; each CDR3 protein has one entry. The profile covers under 20,000 distinct CDR3 sequences, with 63% appearing a single time and approximately 20% taken by the ten largest. Sequencing was performed on tumor-adjacent breast tissue. These receptors were collected from a female donor with breast cancer. Some clones in this sample may be carry-over from other donors' samples. CDR3s include the opening cysteine and the closing phenylalanine or tryptophan. D genes are given only for firm matches. Part of the rows lack a size; the others show once, few, many or a class for expanded clones.

clone size	CDR3 length	J gene	V gene	D gene	CDR3 protein	CDR3 DNA
.	14	TRBJ1-2	TRBV11-2	TRBD1	CASSFGQGGYGYTF	TGTGCCAGCAGCTTCGGACAGGGGGGATATGGCTACACCTTC
.	16	TRBJ2-3	TRBV5-1	.	CASSALEEGASDTQYF	TGCGCCAGCAGCGCTCTCGAGGAGGGTGCATCAGATACGCAGTATTTT
few	19	TRBJ2-6	TRBV29-1	TRBD2	CSVAGLAVKERSGANVLTF	TGCAGCGTTGCTGGACTAGCGGTTAAGGAACGCTCTGGGGCCAACGTCCTGACTTTC
.	16	TRBJ2-5	TRBV11-2	TRBD1	CASSFRKGTGLETQYF	TGTGCCAGCAGCTTTAGAAAAGGGACAGGGCTAGAGACCCAGTACTTC
few	14	TRBJ1-2	TRBV3-1	TRBD1	CASSPDRGGHGYTF	TGTGCCAGCAGCCCGGACAGGGGCGGCCATGGCTACACCTTC
many	15	TRBJ1-5	TRBV6-2/TRBV6-3	.	CASSHQTGKDQPQHF	TGTGCCAGCAGTCACCAAACAGGGAAGGATCAGCCCCAGCATTTT
.	14	TRBJ2-2	TRBV5-1	.	CASSLVSNTGELFF	TGCGCCAGCAGCCTAGTCTCGAACACCGGGGAGCTGTTTTTT
.	13	TRBJ2-3	TRBV20-1	.	CSARESLTDTQYF	TGCAGTGCTAGGGAAAGCTTGACAGATACGCAGTATTTT
medium-sized	14	TRBJ2-6	TRBV12-3/TRBV12-4	.	CASSLYAGANVLTF	TGTGCCAGCAGTCTTTATGCTGGGGCCAACGTCCTGACTTTC
once	12	TRBJ1-2	TRBV20-1	.	CSAPQPNYGYTF	TGCAGTGCTCCCCAACCCAACTATGGCTACACCTTC
medium-sized	16	TRBJ2-1	TRBV7-8	TRBD1	CASTPRTGQGYNEQFF	TGTGCCAGCACCCCCCGTACAGGACAGGGGTACAATGAGCAGTTCTTC
.	15	TRBJ2-7	TRBV5-1	.	CASSSRGVSSYEQYF	TGCGCCAGCAGCTCCAGGGGGGTGAGCTCCTACGAGCAGTACTTC
medium-sized	12	TRBJ2-2	TRBV7-2	.	CASSSYAGELFF	TGTGCCAGCAGCTCCTATGCCGGGGAGCTGTTTTTT
many	11	TRBJ1-1	TRBV20-1	.	CSALSRQEAFF	TGCAGTGCTTTGTCGAGACAGGAAGCTTTCTTT
medium-sized	15	TRBJ1-2	TRBV7-6	TRBD1	CASSVKTGSPSGYPF	TGTGCCAGCAGCGTTAAGACAGGGTCGCCGTCTGGCTACCCCTTC
medium-sized	14	TRBJ2-1	TRBV10-3	.	CAISEVESGNEQFF	TGTGCCATCAGTGAGGTGGAGTCAGGGAATGAGCAGTTCTTC
medium-sized	15	TRBJ1-5	TRBV9	TRBD1	CASSRGQEVGQPQHF	TGTGCCAGCAGCAGGGGACAGGAAGTCGGTCAGCCCCAGCATTTT
.	16	TRBJ2-1	TRBV7-7	.	CASSLVPGVDHNEQFF	TGTGCTAGCAGCTTAGTGCCGGGGGTTGATCACAATGAGCAGTTCTTC
.	15	TRBJ1-6	TRBV4-3	.	CASSQSLSYNSPLHF	TGCGCCAGCAGCCAGTCCTTGTCCTATAATTCACCCCTCCACTTT
many	12	TRBJ2-5	TRBV7-9	.	CASSFSQETQYF	TGTGCCAGCAGCTTTTCCCAAGAGACCCAGTACTTC
medium-sized	13	TRBJ1-2	TRBV5-5	.	CASSSATNYGYTF	TGTGCCAGCAGCTCGGCAACTAACTATGGCTACACCTTC
.	11	TRBJ2-1	TRBV6-5	TRBD2	CASRRLAEQFF	TGTGCCAGCAGGCGACTAGCGGAGCAGTTCTTC
.	13	TRBJ1-5	TRBV29-1	.	CSVVIESNQPQHF	TGCAGCGTTGTTATTGAAAGCAATCAGCCCCAGCATTTT
medium-sized	14	TRBJ2-7	TRBV18	TRBD1	CASSPSGQGREQYF	TGTGCCAGCTCACCGTCGGGACAGGGGCGGGAGCAGTACTTC
.	13	TRBJ2-2	TRBV2	.	CASGGIHTGELFF	TGTGCCAGCGGTGGGATACACACCGGGGAGCTGTTTTTT
.	13	TRBJ1-5	TRBV29-1	.	CSVEQGAGQPQHF	TGCAGCGTTGAACAAGGGGCAGGACAGCCCCAGCATTTT
once	13	TRBJ1-5	TRBV2	.	CASRGDSNQPQHF	TGTGCCAGCAGGGGGGACAGCAATCAGCCCCAGCATTTT
many	14	TRBJ2-2	TRBV6-2/TRBV6-3	TRBD2	CASSHGGATGELFF	TGTGCCAGCAGTCACGGGGGGGCCACCGGGGAGCTGTTTTTT
.	14	TRBJ2-1	TRBV10-3	.	CAISEKWGENEQFF	TGTGCCATCAGTGAAAAGTGGGGGGAGAATGAGCAGTTCTTC
.	18	TRBJ2-2	TRBV20-1	.	CSARSYAIRGLGTGELFF	TGCAGTGCTAGAAGTTACGCAATACGGGGTCTCGGTACCGGGGAGCTGTTTTTT
many	12	TRBJ2-1	TRBV28	.	CATNRVYNEQFF	TGTGCCACAAACAGGGTCTACAATGAGCAGTTCTTC
.	12	TRBJ2-3	TRBV29-1	TRBD2	CSVRAGLDTQYF	TGCAGCGTAAGAGCGGGATTGGATACGCAGTATTTT